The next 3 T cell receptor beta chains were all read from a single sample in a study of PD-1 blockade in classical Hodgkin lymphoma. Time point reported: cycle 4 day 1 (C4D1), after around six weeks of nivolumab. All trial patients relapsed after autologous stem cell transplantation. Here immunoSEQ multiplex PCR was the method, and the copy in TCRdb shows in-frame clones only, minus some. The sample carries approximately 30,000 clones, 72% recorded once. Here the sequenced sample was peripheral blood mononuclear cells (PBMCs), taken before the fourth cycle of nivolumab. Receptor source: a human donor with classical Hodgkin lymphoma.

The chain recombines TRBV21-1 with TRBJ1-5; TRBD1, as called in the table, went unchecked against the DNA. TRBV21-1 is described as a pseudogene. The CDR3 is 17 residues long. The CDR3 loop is CASSKGVDRYSNQPQHF. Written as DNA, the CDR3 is TGTGCCAGCAGCAAAGGAGTGGACAGATATAGCAATCAGCCCCAGCATTTT.

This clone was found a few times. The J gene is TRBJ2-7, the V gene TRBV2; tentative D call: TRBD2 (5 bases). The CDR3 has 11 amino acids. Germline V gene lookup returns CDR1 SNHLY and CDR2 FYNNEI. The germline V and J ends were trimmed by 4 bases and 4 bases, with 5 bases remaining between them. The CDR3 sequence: CASSAGYEQYF. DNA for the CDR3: TGTGCCAGCAGTGCGGGATACGAGCAGTACTTC. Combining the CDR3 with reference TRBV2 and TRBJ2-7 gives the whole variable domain EPEVTQTPSHQVTQMGQEVILRCVPISNHLYFYWYRQILGQKVEFLVSFYNNEISEKSEIFDDQFSVERPDGSNFTLKIRSTKLEDSAMYFCASSAGYEQYFGPGTRLTVT.

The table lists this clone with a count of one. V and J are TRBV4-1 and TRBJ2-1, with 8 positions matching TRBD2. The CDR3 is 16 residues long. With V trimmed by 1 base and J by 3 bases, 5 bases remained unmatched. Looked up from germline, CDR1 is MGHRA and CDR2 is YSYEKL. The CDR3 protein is CASSQATSGYYNEQFF. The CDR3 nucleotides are TGCGCCAGCAGCCAAGCTACTAGCGGTTACTACAATGAGCAGTTCTTC.